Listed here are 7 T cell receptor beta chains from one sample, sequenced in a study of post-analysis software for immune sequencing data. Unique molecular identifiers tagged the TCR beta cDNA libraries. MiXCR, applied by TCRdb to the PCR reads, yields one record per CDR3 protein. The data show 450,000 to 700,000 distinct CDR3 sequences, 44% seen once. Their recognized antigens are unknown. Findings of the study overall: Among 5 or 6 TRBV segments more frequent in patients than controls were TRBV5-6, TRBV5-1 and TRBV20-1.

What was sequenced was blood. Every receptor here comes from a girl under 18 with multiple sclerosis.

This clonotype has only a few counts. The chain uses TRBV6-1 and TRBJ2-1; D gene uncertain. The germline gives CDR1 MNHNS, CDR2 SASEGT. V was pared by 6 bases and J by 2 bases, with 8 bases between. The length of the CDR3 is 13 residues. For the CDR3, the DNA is TGTGCCAGCAGGGACCCCCCCTACAATGAGCAGTTCTTC. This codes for CASRDPPYNEQFF.

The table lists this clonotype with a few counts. CDR3 DNA: TGTGCCACCCGAAACTCCTACAATGAGCAGTTCTTC. Translation: CATRNSYNEQFF. This chain connects TRBV10-3 to TRBJ2-1; D unclear. CDR1 is ENHRY, CDR2 SYGVKD, per germline. CDR3 length: 12 residues. The ends were cut back, 10 bases at V and 0 bases at J, with 7 bases in the middle.

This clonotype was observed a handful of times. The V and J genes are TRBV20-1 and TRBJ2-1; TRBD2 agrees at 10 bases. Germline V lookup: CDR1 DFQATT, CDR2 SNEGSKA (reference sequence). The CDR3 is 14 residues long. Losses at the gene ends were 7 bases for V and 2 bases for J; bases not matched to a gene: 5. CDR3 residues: CSGEREGPYNEQFF. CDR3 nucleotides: TGCAGTGGAGAGCGGGAGGGGCCCTACAATGAGCAGTTCTTC.

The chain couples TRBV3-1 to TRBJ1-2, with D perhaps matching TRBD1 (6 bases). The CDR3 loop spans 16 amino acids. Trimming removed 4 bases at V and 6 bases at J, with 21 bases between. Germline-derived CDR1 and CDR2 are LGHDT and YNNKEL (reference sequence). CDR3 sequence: CASSRFSGTRGHGYTF. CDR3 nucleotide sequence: TGTGCCAGCAGCCGATTTTCCGGGACACGGGGCCATGGCTACACCTTC. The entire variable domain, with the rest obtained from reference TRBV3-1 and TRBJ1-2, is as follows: DTAVSQTPKYLVTQMGNDKSIKCEQNLGHDTMYWYKQDSKKFLKIMFSYNNKELIINETVPNRFSPKSPDKAHLNLHINSLELGDSAVYFCASSRFSGTRGHGYTFGSGTRLTVV.

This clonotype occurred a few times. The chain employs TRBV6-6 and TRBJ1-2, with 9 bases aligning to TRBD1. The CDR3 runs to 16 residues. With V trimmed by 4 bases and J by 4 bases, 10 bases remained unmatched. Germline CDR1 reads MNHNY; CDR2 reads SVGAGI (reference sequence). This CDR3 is CASSFGTGKNFYGYTF. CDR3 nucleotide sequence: TGTGCCAGCAGTTTCGGGACAGGGAAAAATTTCTATGGCTACACCTTC.

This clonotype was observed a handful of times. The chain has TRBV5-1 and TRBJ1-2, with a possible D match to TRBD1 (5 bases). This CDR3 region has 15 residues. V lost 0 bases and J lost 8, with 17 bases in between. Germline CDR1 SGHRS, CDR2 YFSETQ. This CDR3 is CASSLAPGLAGGYTF. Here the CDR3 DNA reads TGCGCCAGCAGCTTGGCCCCGGGGCTCGCGGGAGGCTACACCTTC.

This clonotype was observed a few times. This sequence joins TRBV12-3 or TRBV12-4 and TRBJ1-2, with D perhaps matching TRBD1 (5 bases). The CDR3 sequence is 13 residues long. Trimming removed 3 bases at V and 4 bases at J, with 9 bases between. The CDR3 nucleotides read TGTGCCAGCAGTTTTGGCAGGGCCTATGGCTACACCTTC. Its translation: CASSFGRAYGYTF.